Listed below are T cell receptor beta chains from one sample, sequenced in a study. Using its own MiXCR run on the 5' RACE reads, TCRdb lists one record per CDR3 protein. Of 20,000 to 25,000 distinct CDR3 sequences listed, under 40% are singletons. Sequencing input: tumor-infiltrating naive CD4+ T cells sorted from the breast tumor. These TCRs come from a female donor with breast cancer. The CDR3 runs from the conserved cysteine through the conserved F or W. The D gene is left open where the match is weak. Clone size is not always given. Where it is, it says once, few, many or a class for expanded clones.

TRBV6-1	NA	few	TRBJ2-4	CASSPRGMKNIQYF	TGTGCCAGCTCCCCTCGCGGGATGAAAAACATTCAGTACTTC
TRBV7-6	NA	medium-sized	TRBJ1-6	CASSSRGHNSPLHF	TGTGCCAGCAGCTCAAGAGGGCATAATTCACCCCTCCACTTT
TRBV6-4	TRBD2	once	TRBJ2-1	CASSQTGTSAYNERFF	TGTGCCAGCAGTCAAACCGGGACTAGCGCCTACAATGAGCGGTTCTTC
TRBV6-5	NA	medium-sized	TRBJ1-1	CASSPRRGPEAFF	TGTGCCAGCAGTCCCCGGAGGGGCCCTGAAGCTTTCTTT
TRBV5-5	NA	NA	TRBJ2-7	CASSHHGAYEQYF	TGTGCCAGCAGCCACCACGGAGCCTACGAACAGTACTTC
TRBV7-9	NA	NA	TRBJ2-1	CASSLAPGVLGGEQFF	TGTGCCAGCAGCTTAGCCCCGGGGGTACTGGGGGGTGAGCAGTTCTTC
TRBV2	TRBD1	NA	TRBJ2-7	CASSRDRSEQYF	TGTGCCAGCAGTCGGGACAGGTCCGAGCAGTACTTC
TRBV15	NA	few	TRBJ2-1	CATSRDKQYNEQFF	TGTGCCACCAGCAGAGATAAGCAATACAATGAGCAGTTCTTC
TRBV6-6	NA	NA	TRBJ1-1	CASTLRGGVAEAFF	TGTGCCAGCACACTCCGTGGGGGAGTCGCTGAAGCTTTCTTT
TRBV7-2	TRBD1	NA	TRBJ2-2	CVSSVKGQYTGELFF	TGTGTCAGCAGCGTAAAGGGACAGTACACCGGGGAGCTGTTTTTT
TRBV6-5	NA	NA	TRBJ2-1	CASSYGRAGGRAEQSF	TGTGCCAGCAGTTACGGGAGGGCAGGGGGAAGGGCTGAGCAGTCCTTC
TRBV7-2	NA	NA	TRBJ2-1	CASSLRASGLYNEQFF	TGTGCCAGCAGCTTACGGGCCAGCGGTCTCTACAATGAGCAGTTCTTC
TRBV20-1	TRBD2	few	TRBJ2-3	CSAQRLAGALGTDTQYF	TGCAGTGCTCAAAGACTAGCGGGGGCTTTGGGAACAGATACGCAGTATTTT
TRBV18	TRBD1	few	TRBJ2-2	CASSMGQSNTGELFF	TGTGCCAGCTCAATGGGACAGAGTAACACCGGGGAGCTGTTTTTT
TRBV6-1	NA	many	TRBJ2-5	CASRPGRLAPLGETQYF	TGTGCCAGCAGGCCGGGGCGGCTAGCGCCCTTAGGAGAGACCCAGTACTTC
TRBV20-1	NA	NA	TRBJ1-1	CSAPQGGTEAFF	TGCAGTGCCCCACAGGGCGGAACTGAAGCTTTCTTT
TRBV14	NA	many	TRBJ2-6	CASSQQVSGANVLTF	TGTGCCAGCAGCCAACAGGTCTCTGGGGCCAACGTCCTGACTTTC
TRBV6-6	NA	many	TRBJ1-1	CASSYSKGDTEAFF	TGTGCCAGCAGTTACTCAAAAGGGGACACTGAAGCTTTCTTT
TRBV6-1	NA	many	TRBJ2-7	CASAGLTNEQYF	TGTGCCAGCGCGGGACTGACGAACGAGCAGTACTTC
TRBV6-5	TRBD2	few	TRBJ2-3	CASNRLAGVPDTQYF	TGTGCCAGCAACAGACTAGCGGGAGTCCCAGATACGCAGTATTTT
TRBV6-5	NA	many	TRBJ1-3	CASSSSLFSGNTIYF	TGTGCCAGCAGTTCCTCGTTGTTCTCTGGAAACACCATATATTTT
TRBV4-1	TRBD2	few	TRBJ2-1	CASSQGVRLAGGFTGIEQFF	TGCGCCAGCAGCCAAGGGGTGAGACTAGCGGGAGGTTTCACAGGGATTGAGCAGTTCTTC
TRBV5-1	TRBD1	medium-sized	TRBJ2-7	CASSLRDRGPYEQYF	TGCGCCAGCAGCTTGCGGGACAGGGGTCCCTACGAGCAGTACTTC
TRBV6-5	TRBD2	NA	TRBJ2-1	CASSRGLARSSYNEQFF	TGTGCCAGCAGTCGAGGACTAGCGCGTAGCTCCTACAATGAGCAGTTCTTC
TRBV6-6	NA	NA	TRBJ1-5	CASRHQGSSQPQHF	TGTGCCAGCAGGCATCAGGGGAGCAGTCAGCCCCAGCATTTT
TRBV5-1	NA	NA	TRBJ1-2	CASSLGGDGYTF	TGCGCCAGCAGCCTCGGCGGGGATGGCTACACCTTC
TRBV3-1	NA	NA	TRBJ1-1	CASSQEFGANAEAFF	TGTGCCAGCAGCCAAGAATTCGGGGCGAACGCTGAAGCTTTCTTT
TRBV15	NA	NA	TRBJ2-1	CATSRVQRRGSYNEQFF	TGTGCCACCAGCAGAGTGCAGAGGCGGGGCTCCTACAATGAGCAGTTCTTC
TRBV7-9	TRBD1	NA	TRBJ2-1	CASSSIQGARNEQSF	TGCGCCAGCAGCTCGATTCAGGGGGCTAGGAATGAGCAGTCCTTC
TRBV6-5	TRBD2	few	TRBJ2-1	CASRPSGSRPGKQFF	TGTGCCAGCAGACCTAGCGGGAGCCGTCCCGGAAAGCAGTTCTTC
TRBV20-1	NA	medium-sized	TRBJ1-1	CSALTRGQAFF	TGCAGTGCTTTAACCCGGGGGCAAGCTTTCTTT
TRBV7-2	NA	NA	TRBJ2-3	CASSSLEGTDTQYF	TGTGCCAGCAGTTCCCTCGAGGGCACAGATACGCAGTATTTT
TRBV6-1	TRBD2	NA	TRBJ2-1	CASRGLAVSEQFF	TGTGCCAGCAGAGGACTAGCGGTATCTGAGCAGTTCTTC
TRBV6-1	TRBD2	once	TRBJ2-3	CAKRAGGLKDTQYF	TGTGCCAAGAGGGCGGGAGGTCTGAAAGATACGCAGTATTTT
TRBV24-1	NA	medium-sized	TRBJ2-1	CATSDLGDNEQFF	TGTGCCACCAGTGATTTAGGGGATAACGAGCAGTTCTTC
TRBV7-9	NA	medium-sized	TRBJ2-2	CASSSIAPNTGELFF	TGTGCCAGCAGCTCAATTGCTCCAAACACCGGGGAGCTGTTTTTT
TRBV6-1	NA	NA	TRBJ1-5	CASSARPAQSSNQPQHF	TGTGCCAGCAGTGCCCGACCAGCCCAGTCTTCGAATCAGCCCCAGCATTTT
TRBV20-1	NA	few	TRBJ1-1	CSARFAPGAEAFF	TGCAGTGCTAGATTTGCCCCTGGGGCTGAAGCTTTCTTT
TRBV12-3/TRBV12-4	TRBD1	medium-sized	TRBJ1-5	CASSFGQGNQPQHF	TGTGCCAGCAGTTTCGGACAGGGGAATCAGCCCCAGCATTTT
TRBV5-1	NA	few	TRBJ1-2	CASRTGVDYGYTF	TGCGCCAGCAGGACGGGAGTCGACTATGGCTACACCTTC
TRBV30	TRBD1	few	TRBJ2-1	CAWKRGRGLNEQFF	TGTGCCTGGAAAAGGGGCAGGGGGCTCAATGAGCAGTTCTTC
TRBV4-2	TRBD2	once	TRBJ2-1	CASSSRGSSYNEQFF	TGTGCCAGCAGCTCACGCGGGAGCTCCTACAATGAGCAGTTCTTC
TRBV7-3	NA	few	TRBJ2-1	CASSLTSGDNEQFF	TGTGCCAGCAGCTTAACGTCCGGGGACAATGAGCAGTTCTTC
TRBV6-5	NA	NA	TRBJ1-6	CASRLTNSPLHF	TGTGCCAGCAGACTTACGAATTCACCCCTCCACTTT
TRBV12-5	TRBD2	few	TRBJ2-1	CASGSGGPYNEQFF	TGTGCTAGTGGCTCGGGAGGGCCCTACAATGAGCAGTTCTTC
TRBV7-9	NA	NA	TRBJ1-1	CASSSQGQTEAFF	TGTGCCAGCAGCTCACAGGGTCAGACTGAAGCTTTCTTT
TRBV6-5	TRBD1	NA	TRBJ1-4	CASSYGRGAEKLFF	TGTGCCAGCAGTTATGGCAGGGGGGCTGAAAAACTGTTTTTT
TRBV6-5	NA	many	TRBJ1-1	CASRTGRGNTEAFF	TGTGCCAGCAGAACAGGGCGGGGGAACACTGAAGCTTTCTTT
TRBV3-1	NA	many	TRBJ2-1	CASSQVFNEQFF	TGTGCCAGCAGCCAAGTTTTCAATGAGCAGTTCTTC
TRBV12-3/TRBV12-4	NA	many	TRBJ2-7	CASRSEFSYEQYF	TGTGCCAGCAGGTCAGAATTCTCCTACGAGCAGTACTTC
TRBV6-5	NA	NA	TRBJ2-2	CASSLYAWNTGELFF	TGTGCCAGCAGCCTTTATGCCTGGAACACCGGGGAGCTGTTTTTT
TRBV6-5	NA	few	TRBJ1-1	CASSHIGNTEAFF	TGTGCCAGCAGTCACATCGGGAACACTGAGGCTTTCTTT
TRBV21-1	NA	NA	TRBJ2-1	CASSRRMQAAYNEQFF	TGTGCCAGCAGCAGGCGAATGCAGGCTGCATACAATGAGCAGTTCTTC